The 23 T cell receptor beta chains given below trace back to one sample, sequenced in a study of low-dose radiotherapy and immunotherapy resistance in tumors (dated by TCRdb to between 2022 and 2023). The sample's time point label is to be understood as: before trial treatment. The instrument given in TCRdb is Illumina HiSeq 2500. Superscript III and a set of TRAV- and TRBV-specific primers were used to synthesize first-strand cDNA, so that both TCRalpha and TCRbeta chains were covered. TCRs were amplified with Phusion for about 22 PCR cycles using a constant-region primer together with the adapter attached to the V primers. The public reads were reanalyzed by TCRdb: fastp trimming at Q25, MiXCR alignment, in-frame beta chains only. Rows are unified per CDR3 protein, each entry keeping the most common DNA and genes. The sample records approximately 90,000 distinct CDR3 sequences, roughly a sixth of which are singletons. The ten most abundant clones make up roughly 3% of the sample.

This sample comprised PBMCs, obtained before treatment. Receptors were obtained from a male donor with prostate cancer.

This clonotype was observed at least ten times. The chain recombines TRBV19 with TRBJ2-7; possible D gene TRBD1, 5 bases. This CDR3 has 13 amino acids. From germline, CDR1 is LNHDA and CDR2 SQIVND (reference sequence). Trimming left V 5 bases short and J 3 bases short, with 11 bases between. The CDR3 spells CASSPGILYEQYF. The CDR3 coding sequence is TGTGCCAGTAGTCCAGGGATACTCTACGAGCAGTACTTC.

This clonotype was found many times. The rearrangement uses TRBV5-6 and TRBJ1-5, with 9 positions matching TRBD1. The germline CDR1 and CDR2 sequences are SGHDT and YYEEEE. V lost 3 bases, J lost 7 bases, and 5 bases stayed unmatched. This CDR3 is 14 amino acids long. This CDR3 reads CASSSGQGIQPQHF. The CDR3 bases are TGTGCCAGCAGCTCGGGACAGGGTATACAGCCCCAGCATTTT.

This clonotype has ten or more counts. This chain uses TRBV14 with TRBJ1-1; D uncertain. V dropped 4 bases and J dropped 5 bases, with 14 bases sitting between them. CDR1 is SGHDN, CDR2 FVKESK, per germline. The CDR3 is 14 residues long. The CDR3, as DNA: TGTGCCAGCAGCCGGGGATTGTTGGGAACTGAAGCTTTCTTT. It translates to CASSRGLLGTEAFF.

A remark on this clonotype: This may stem from a read error, because a much larger clone lies one nucleotide away. The rearrangement joins TRBV6-1 to TRBJ2-7; the match to TRBD1 covers 9 bases. V shed 8 bases, J shed 3 bases, and the junction held 8 bases outside the gene matches. The CDR3 is 14 amino acids. Germline assignment: CDR1 MNHNS and CDR2 SASEGT. This CDR3 reads CASVPGTGFYEQYF. CDR3 DNA: TGTGCCAGCGTCCCCGGGACAGGGTTCTACGAGCAGTACTTC.

On this clonotype: A far larger clone is just one base off, so this is likely a read error. The V and J genes are TRBV10-3 and TRBJ2-7, with TRBD2 matching over 8 bases. V shed 0 bases, J shed 7 bases, and the junction held 14 bases outside the gene matches. The CDR3 runs 17 residues. Per germline, CDR1 ENHRY and CDR2 SYGVKD. This chain's CDR3 is CAISESGLAGVRGEQYF. The CDR3 nucleotides read TGTGCCATCAGTGAGTCAGGGCTAGCGGGTGTACGCGGTGAGCAGTACTTC.

This chain joins TRBV12-3 or TRBV12-4 and TRBJ1-6; TRBD1 aligns across 7 bases. V trimming: 1 base; J trimming: 13 bases; junction bases outside the gene matches: 4. The CDR3 consists of 13 residues. This CDR3 reads CASSLDDRAPLHF. CDR3 coding DNA: TGTGCCAGCAGTTTAGATGACAGGGCGCCCCTCCACTTT.

This clonotype occurred many times. The chain carries TRBV6-2 or TRBV6-3 and TRBJ2-5; D is unclear. Germline values: CDR1 MNHEY, CDR2 SVGEGT. The ends were cut back, 2 bases at V and 0 bases at J, with 1 base in the middle. The CDR3 totals 12 residues. This chain's CDR3 is CASSYNQETQYF. CDR3 in DNA: TGTGCCAGCAGTTACAACCAAGAGACCCAGTACTTC.

This clonotype was detected ten times or more. This chain connects TRBV10-1 to TRBJ2-5; D may correspond to TRBD1 or TRBD2 (6 bases each). With 3 bases removed from V and 7 bases from J, the gap between germline ends came to 12 bases. Germline V CDR1 and CDR2: WNHNN, SYGVQD (reference sequence). The CDR3 spans 13 residues. CDR3 bases: TGCGCCAGCAGTGACCAAAGGGGGGTGACCCAGTACTTC. Amino acids: CASSDQRGVTQYF.

This clonotype is a singleton in its sample. It differs at one base from a far larger clone, so likely a read error. CDR3 residues: CASSTGGPSYNEQFF. CDR3 in DNA: TGTGCCAGCAGTACCGGGGGGCCATCCTACAATGAGCAGTTCTTC. This chain links TRBV5-3 with TRBJ2-1, with D perhaps matching TRBD2 (7 bases). TRBV5-3 is placed among ORFs of uncertain function. This CDR3 is 15 amino acids long. Trimming removed 8 bases at V and 1 base at J, with 16 bases between.

The chain has TRBV24-1 and TRBJ2-1; 8 bases agree with TRBD1. V lost 4 bases, J lost 6 bases, and 7 bases stayed unmatched. This CDR3 spans 15 amino acids. Germline V gene lookup returns CDR1 KGHDR and CDR2 SFDVKD. The CDR3 loop is CATSDARGTGNEQFF. The CDR3, as DNA: TGTGCCACCAGTGACGCAAGGGGGACAGGCAATGAGCAGTTCTTC.

In its sample, this clonotype was seen many times. The chain recombines TRBV5-6 with TRBJ2-2; 7 bases align to TRBD1. The germline gives CDR1 SGHDT, CDR2 YYEEEE. The V gene end was trimmed by 4 bases and the J gene end by 6 bases; junction bases not matched to a gene: 9. The CDR3 consists of 15 residues. The CDR3 DNA sequence: TGTGCCAGCAGCCCCCTAGGACAGGATGCCGGGGAGCTGTTTTTT. Its protein is CASSPLGQDAGELFF.

The rearrangement uses TRBV11-2 and TRBJ2-5, with D perhaps matching TRBD1 or TRBD2 (6 bases each). Germline-derived CDR1 and CDR2 are SGHAT and FQNNGV. V was cut by 5 bases and J by 2 bases, with 21 bases left in between. The CDR3 extends over 17 amino acids. The CDR3 nucleotides are TGTGCCAGCAGCCGGGCGTTACCGGGGGCGGGGCAAGAGACCCAGTACTTC. As protein: CASSRALPGAGQETQYF.

This clonotype was seen repeatedly, ten times or more. This chain joins TRBV27 and TRBJ1-2; D is perhaps TRBD1 (5 bases). Germline assignment: CDR1 MNHEY and CDR2 SMNVEV (reference sequence). The V end was cut by 4 bases, the J end by 4 bases, with 13 bases between. The CDR3 is made up of 14 amino acids. The CDR3 region is CASSYRQQGYGYTF. The CDR3 DNA sequence: TGTGCCAGCAGTTATAGACAGCAGGGCTATGGCTACACCTTC.

By share, this clonotype counts as medium-sized (0.01 to 0.1%). The chain combines TRBV7-6 with TRBJ2-4; the D gene is possibly TRBD2 (5 bases). Germline CDR1 is SGHVS and CDR2 is FNYEAQ. V lost 5 bases to trimming and J lost 1 base, with 21 bases between them. The CDR3 covers 18 residues. The CDR3 DNA follows: TGTGCCAGCAGCCCCTTATATATAGCGCGCAAGGCCAAAAACATTCAGTACTTC. It encodes CASSPLYIARKAKNIQYF.

This clonotype was found many times. This chain connects TRBV7-2 to TRBJ2-3; TRBD2 matches at 12 bases. Losses at the gene ends were 5 bases for V and 6 bases for J; bases not matched to a gene: 12. The V gene's germline CDR1 is SGHTA and CDR2 FQGNSA. The CDR3 contains 17 residues. The CDR3 loop reads CASSIQSSGGALDTQYF. CDR3 DNA sequence: TGTGCCAGCAGCATCCAATCTAGCGGGGGGGCCTTGGATACGCAGTATTTT.

This clonotype occurred many times. The chain recombines TRBV5-1 with TRBJ2-7; no reliable D call. Germline loops: CDR1 SGHRS, CDR2 YFSETQ. This CDR3 contains 13 residues. Trimming removed 1 base from V and 1 base from J, with 6 bases in between. The CDR3 DNA follows: TGCGCCAGCAGCTTGTACAGTTCCTACGAGCAGTACTTC. This encodes CASSLYSSYEQYF. The full variable domain, with the rest looked up from reference TRBV5-1 and TRBJ2-7, is KAGVTQTPRYLIKTRGQQVTLSCSPISGHRSVSWYQQTPGQGLQFLFEYFSETQRNKGNFPGRFSGRQFSNSRSEMNVSTLELGDSALYLCASSLYSSYEQYFGPGTRLTVT.

The table lists this clonotype with many counts. This chain connects TRBV5-1 to TRBJ2-5; possibly TRBD1 for D (5 bases). The CDR3 contains 17 residues. The V end lost 2 bases, the J end lost 2 bases, and 19 bases lay between the germline ends. Looked up from germline, CDR1 is SGHRS and CDR2 is YFSETQ. DNA for the CDR3: TGCGCCAGCAGCTTTGGGGCCCGCCAGACAGCTCAAGAGACCCAGTACTTC. The encoded protein is CASSFGARQTAQETQYF.

Many counts were recorded for this clonotype. This chain joins TRBV7-2 and TRBJ1-6; tentatively, D is TRBD1 (6 bases). Trimming pared 3 bases from V and 6 bases from J, leaving 9 bases between. The CDR3 is 14 amino acids. CDR1 and CDR2 from the germline V gene are SGHTA and FQGNSA. The CDR3 sequence is CASSFGQSNSPLHF. In DNA form, the CDR3 reads TGTGCCAGCAGCTTTGGACAGAGTAATTCACCCCTCCACTTT.

On this clonotype itself: A far larger clone differs by one base, so this is likely a read error. The chain combines TRBV6-5 with TRBJ2-5, with D perhaps given as TRBD1 or TRBD2 (5 bases each). The CDR3 length is 15 residues. Germline-derived CDR1 and CDR2 are MNHEY and SVGAGI. V was cut by 6 bases and J by 11 bases, with 25 bases left in between. CDR3 nucleotides: TGTGCCAGCAGCACCGGGGCAGACTCCTACAATGAGCAGTACTTC. Translated, it gives CASSTGADSYNEQYF.

The CDR3 sequence is CSVEKASGSTQQYF. CDR3 coding DNA: TGCAGCGTTGAAAAGGCTAGCGGATCCACCCAGCAGTACTTC. This chain uses TRBV29-1 with TRBJ2-7; 7 positions match TRBD2. The V gene end was trimmed by 2 bases and the J gene end by 8 bases; junction bases not matched to a gene: 12. The CDR3 loop spans 14 amino acids. Germline V lookup: CDR1 SQVTM, CDR2 ANQGSEA.

This clonotype was counted between two and nine times. This chain joins TRBV5-1 and TRBJ1-2, with D possibly being TRBD1 (6 bases). The CDR3 is made up of 14 amino acids. V was trimmed by 0 bases and J by 5 bases, leaving 11 bases between them. CDR1 is SGHRS, CDR2 YFSETQ, per germline. The CDR3 nucleotides read TGCGCCAGCAGCTTGGATACAGGGCCTTATGGCTACACCTTC. It specifies CASSLDTGPYGYTF.

This clonotype was found a few times. The rearrangement uses TRBV2 and TRBJ1-6; D is unresolved. This CDR3 has 13 residues. Trimming shortened V by 7 bases and J by 8 bases, and 12 bases separated the two germline ends. Germline values: CDR1 SNHLY, CDR2 FYNNEI. The CDR3 here is CASTADADSPLHF. CDR3 in DNA: TGTGCCAGCACTGCAGACGCTGATTCACCCCTCCACTTT.

This clonotype was observed at least ten times. The chain links TRBV10-3 to TRBJ2-5; the match to TRBD1 covers 7 bases. Trimming at V came to 7 bases and at J to 1 base, leaving 3 bases not matched to a gene. From germline, CDR1 is ENHRY and CDR2 SYGVKD. The CDR3 spans 13 residues. The chain's CDR3 is CAITRDSQETQYF. CDR3 DNA sequence: TGTGCCATCACAAGGGACAGCCAAGAGACCCAGTACTTC.